This T cell receptor beta chain comes out of a study of identical twins' blood T cells. Regarding the study as a whole: Twins shared about as many clonotypes as their cloneset sizes predicted. Top TCRbeta clonotypes were shared more with twin than unrelated donors.

To note about this clonotype: Its antigen is unidentified.

In the original processing: Clonotypes per individual ranged from about 90,000 to nearly 500,000. TCRdb itself ran the 5' RACE reads through MiXCR, one entry per CDR3 protein. These V and J calls derive from TCRdb rather than the authors' analysis. Of about 370,000 distinct CDR3 sequences in the sample, roughly 30% were seen once. V lost 3 bases to trimming and J lost 3 bases; unmatched junction nucleotides: 8. This CDR3 is 18 amino acids long. The germline gives CDR1 DFQATT, CDR2 SNEGSKA (reference sequence). The chain employs TRBV20-1 and TRBJ2-2; 15 bases fit TRBD2. The specimen was PBMCs. This clonotype was sampled from a woman aged 18 to 55 in good health. The CDR3 loop is CSARPGLAGGWDTGELFF. The CDR3, as DNA: TGCAGTGCTAGGCCAGGACTAGCGGGAGGGTGGGACACCGGGGAGCTGTTTTTT.